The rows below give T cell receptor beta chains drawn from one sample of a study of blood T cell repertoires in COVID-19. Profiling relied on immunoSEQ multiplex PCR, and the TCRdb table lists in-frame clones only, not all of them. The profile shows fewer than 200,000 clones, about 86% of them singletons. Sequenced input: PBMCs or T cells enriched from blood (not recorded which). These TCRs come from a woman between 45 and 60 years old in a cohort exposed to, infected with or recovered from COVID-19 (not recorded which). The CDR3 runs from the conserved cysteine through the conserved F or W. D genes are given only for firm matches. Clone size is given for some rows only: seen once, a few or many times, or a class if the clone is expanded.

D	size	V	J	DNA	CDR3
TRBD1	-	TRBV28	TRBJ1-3	TGTGCCAGCAGTTTCCCCCGACAGGGCGGAAACACCATATATTTT	CASSFPRQGGNTIYF
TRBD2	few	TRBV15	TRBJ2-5	TGTGCCACCAGCAGAGACCTAGCGGGGGGCCTTCAAGAGACCCAGTACTTC	CATSRDLAGGLQETQYF
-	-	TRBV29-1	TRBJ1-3	TGCAGCGTGTCCCTTAGCTCTGGAAACACCATATATTTT	CSVSLSSGNTIYF
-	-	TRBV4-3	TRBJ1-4	TGCGCCAGCAGCCAAGATCGGGGAGAAACTAATGAAAAACTGTTTTTT	CASSQDRGETNEKLFF
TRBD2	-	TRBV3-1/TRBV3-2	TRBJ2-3	TGTGCCAGCAGCTTTGGACTAGCGGGTGCTAGCACAGATACGCAGTATTTT	CASSFGLAGASTDTQYF
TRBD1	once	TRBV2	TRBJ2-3	TGTGCCAGCAAAGGGGACAGAGGCACAGATACGCAGTATTTT	CASKGDRGTDTQYF
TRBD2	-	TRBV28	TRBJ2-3	TGTGCCAGCAGATTAACTAGCGGAATCACAGATACGCAGTATTTT	CASRLTSGITDTQYF
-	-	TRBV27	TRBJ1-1	TGTGCCAGCGGCTCACACAGGGTATCCGCTGAAGCTTTCTTT	CASGSHRVSAEAFF
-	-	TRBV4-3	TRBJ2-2	TGCGCCAGCAGCATAAACAGGGACACCGGGGAGCTGTTTTTT	CASSINRDTGELFF
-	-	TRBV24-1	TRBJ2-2	TGTGCCACCAGTGGGTTCGCCTCCCAGGCCGGGGAGCTGTTTTTT	CATSGFASQAGELFF
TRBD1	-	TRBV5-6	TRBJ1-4	TGTGCCAGCAGCTACTACAGGGGAGGTACAACTAATGAAAAACTGTTTTTT	CASSYYRGGTTNEKLFF
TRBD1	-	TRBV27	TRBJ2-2	TGTGCCAGCAGCCGCGGGACAGGCGACACCGGGGAGCTGTTTTTT	CASSRGTGDTGELFF
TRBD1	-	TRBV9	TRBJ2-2	TGTGCCAGCAGCGCCGCTTTGACAGGGACGAACACCGGGGAGCTGTTTTTT	CASSAALTGTNTGELFF
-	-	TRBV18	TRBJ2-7	TGTGCCAGCTCACCAGGACAACAGGGCTCGTACGAGCAGTACTTC	CASSPGQQGSYEQYF
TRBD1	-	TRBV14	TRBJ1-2	TGTGCCAGCAGCCAAGTCGGGACAGGGTCTGGCTACACCTTC	CASSQVGTGSGYTF
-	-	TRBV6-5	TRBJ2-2	TGTGCCAGCAGTTTCCAGGGGTCCGGGGAGCTGTTTTTT	CASSFQGSGELFF
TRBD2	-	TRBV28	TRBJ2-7	TGTGCCAGCAGTTTGCCGGGGGGCTCCTACGAGCAGTACTTC	CASSLPGGSYEQYF
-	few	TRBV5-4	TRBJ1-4	TGTGCCACCAAGCGGGGGGGACCTACGATGGATGGTAATGAAAAACTGTTTTTT	CATKRGGPTMDGNEKLFF
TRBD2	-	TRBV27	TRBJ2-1	TGTGCCAGCAGTTTAGGTCCCCCCCAGACTAGCGTCTTGCACAATGAGCAGTTCTTC	CASSLGPPQTSVLHNEQFF
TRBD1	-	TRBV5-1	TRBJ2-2	TGCGCCAGCAGCTTGTCTTCCCTTACAGGGGTTGGCACCGGGGAGCTGTTTTTT	CASSLSSLTGVGTGELFF
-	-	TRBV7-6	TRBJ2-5	TGTGCCAGCAGCGAATTATTCCGCCGGGTGGCACAAGAGACCCAGTACTTC	CASSELFRRVAQETQYF
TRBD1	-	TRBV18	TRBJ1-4	TGTGCCAGCTCACCACCGATGGGACAGGGTGAGGAACTGTTTTTT	CASSPPMGQGEELFF
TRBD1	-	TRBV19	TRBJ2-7	TGTGCCAGTAGTATGGGGGATAACAGGGGCATGGAGCAGTACTTC	CASSMGDNRGMEQYF
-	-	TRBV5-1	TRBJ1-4	TGCGCCAGCAGCTTTGAAGGGAGTCCTGAAAAACTGTTTTTT	CASSFEGSPEKLFF
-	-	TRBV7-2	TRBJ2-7	TGTGCCAGCAGCTTAAAAATAATTGGCGGCGAGCAGTACTTC	CASSLKIIGGEQYF
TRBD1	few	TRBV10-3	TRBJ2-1	TGTGCCATCAGCGGGACAGGGTACAATGAGCAGTTCTTC	CAISGTGYNEQFF
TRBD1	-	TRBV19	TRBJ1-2	TGTGCCAGCTATCAGGGGGCTGCGAACTATGGCTACACCTTC	CASYQGAANYGYTF
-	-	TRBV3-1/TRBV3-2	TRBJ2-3	TGTGCCAGCAGCCAAGGACGTAGGGGCGATACGCAGTATTTT	CASSQGRRGDTQYF
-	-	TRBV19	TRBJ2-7	TGTGCCAGTAGTACAGGGATTAGCTCCTACGAGCAGTACTTC	CASSTGISSYEQYF
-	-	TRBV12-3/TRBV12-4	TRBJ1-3	TGTGCCAGCAGTTTACCGGGGGGAAACACCATATATTTT	CASSLPGGNTIYF
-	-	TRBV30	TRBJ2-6	TGTGCCTGGAGTGTGACTGGGGCAGGGGCCAACGTCCTGACTTTC	CAWSVTGAGANVLTF
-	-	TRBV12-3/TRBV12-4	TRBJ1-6	TGTGCCAGCACCCGACATAACTCACCCCTCCACTTT	CASTRHNSPLHF
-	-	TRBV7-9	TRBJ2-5	TGTGCCAGCAGCTTGAACGGGAGAGAGACCCAGTACTTC	CASSLNGRETQYF
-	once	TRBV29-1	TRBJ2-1	TGCAGCGTTGATAGCCCTAACCTGCCCAATGAGCAGTTCTTC	CSVDSPNLPNEQFF
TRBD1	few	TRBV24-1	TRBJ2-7	TGTGCCACCAGTGTTCCCCGGACAGGGGGCGACGAGCAGTACTTC	CATSVPRTGGDEQYF
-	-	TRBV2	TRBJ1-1	TGTGCCAGCAGTGTGGGGGGGGGACTGAACACTGAAGCTTTCTTT	CASSVGGGLNTEAFF
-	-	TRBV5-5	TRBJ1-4	TGTGCCAGCAGCTCGGCCCTAACTACGGGGGAGTATGAAAAACTGTTTTTT	CASSSALTTGEYEKLFF
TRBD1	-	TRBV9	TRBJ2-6	TGTGCCAGCAGCCCTGGGACAGGGGAAGCAGGGGCCAACGTCCTGACTTTC	CASSPGTGEAGANVLTF
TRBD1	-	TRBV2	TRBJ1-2	TGTGCCAGCAGTGAGCGTGGGACAGACTATGGCTACACCTTC	CASSERGTDYGYTF
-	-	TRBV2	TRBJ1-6	TGTGCCAGCAGGACCAGGGGCTCCTATAATTCACCCCTCCACTTT	CASRTRGSYNSPLHF
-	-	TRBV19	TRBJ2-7	TGTGCCAGTAGTTTCGGACAGAAATACGAGCAGTACTTC	CASSFGQKYEQYF
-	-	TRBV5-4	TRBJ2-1	TGTGCCAGCAGCCCAAGCAACAATGAGCAGTTCTTC	CASSPSNNEQFF
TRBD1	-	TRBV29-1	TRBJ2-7	TGCAGCGTTACGACAGGGAGCTACGAGCAGTACTTC	CSVTTGSYEQYF
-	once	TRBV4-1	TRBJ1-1	TGCGCCAGCAGCCCTAAAGGGGCCCTTGAGGCGAACACTGAAGCTTTCTTT	CASSPKGALEANTEAFF
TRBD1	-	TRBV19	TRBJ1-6	TGTGCCAGTAGTTCCGCCGACAGGGGGAAGGGTTCACCCCTCCACTTT	CASSSADRGKGSPLHF
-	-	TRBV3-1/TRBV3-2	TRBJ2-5	TGTGCCAGCAGCCAAGAATCCGGAGGTCAAGAGACCCAGTACTTC	CASSQESGGQETQYF
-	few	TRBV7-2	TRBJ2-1	TGTGCCAGCAGCGTGTTAGGGGGTTCTGGCAATGAGCAGTTCTTC	CASSVLGGSGNEQFF
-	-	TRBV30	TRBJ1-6	TGTGCCTGGAGTCCCGGGACATTGGGGAATTCACCCCTCCACTTT	CAWSPGTLGNSPLHF
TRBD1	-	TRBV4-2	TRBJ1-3	TGTGCCAGCATGGGGGACAGTGGGGACACCATATATTTT	CASMGDSGDTIYF
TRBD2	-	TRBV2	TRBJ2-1	TGTGCCAGCAGGGAAGATTTGACTAGCGGGAGGGCCTGGGATGAGCAGTTCTTC	CASREDLTSGRAWDEQFF
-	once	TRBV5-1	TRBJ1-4	TGCGCCAGCAGCTTGGCTGGGGGCGACGAAAAACTGTTTTTT	CASSLAGGDEKLFF
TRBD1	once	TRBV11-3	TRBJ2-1	TGTGCCAGCAGCTATCGGACAGGGGGGATTGATGAGCAGTTCTTC	CASSYRTGGIDEQFF